This TCR beta chain comes out of a study of shared clonotypes between healthy human individuals. Study context: With ages of 18 to 49, the donors were a couple of women and three men. Points from the study as a whole: Clonotype sharing among donors likely depends on sequencing depth.

Looked up from germline, CDR1 is SGHRS and CDR2 is YFSETQ. V lost 4 bases, J lost 4 bases, and 11 bases lay in between. This CDR3 is built from 13 residues. Data came from immunoSEQ multiplex PCR; TCRdb stores just in-frame clones and leaves some out. This sample has roughly 520,000 clones, with approximately 95% found just once. For this clone: Its specificity is unknown.

A split of CD4+ cells into CD45RA+ naive and CD45RA-negative memory subsets was performed. The clonotype comes from a young woman in good health. V is TRBV5-1 and J is TRBJ2-5; possibly TRBD1 for D (5 bases). Sequencing was done on a sample of naive CD4+ T cells sorted from blood. The subset denotes: CD45RA+ positively selected. As DNA, the CDR3 is TGCGCCAGCAGCCCCCTCAGGGCAGAGACCCAGTACTTC. Translation: CASSPLRAETQYF.